The following is a T cell receptor (beta chain) sequence with its context. Its antigen remains unidentified. No base-level quality is on record; no much larger clone is a single base apart. These data originate in a study of control samples from healthy donors and cancer patients (dated by TCRdb to 2018 to 2020). Library creation used the immunoSEQ multiplex PCR assay. The clones in this table, taken by TCRdb from immuneACCESS, are in-frame only. Not every clone is retained; where verified, under half of the shortfall comes from an unresolved V gene, and the cause of the rest is unknown. The table for this sample lists about 180,000 clones; 90% of them were counted only once. The biggest ten clones account for approximately 1.4% of the sample. The origin of this receptor is a woman between 50 and 59 years old in good health. The sequencing sample was made of blood.

The sequence in DNA is TGCGCCAGCAGCGAGACGGAGACCCAGTACTTC. Its translation reads: CASSETETQYF. The chain employs TRBV5-1 and TRBJ2-5; no confident D gene assignment can be made. Per the germline V gene, SGHRS is the CDR1 and YFSETQ is the CDR2. The trim is 4 bases for V and 5 bases for J, with a gap of 6 bases between the germline ends. Counted from cysteine to phenylalanine, this CDR3 has 11 amino acids. This entry keeps only the CDR3 DNA: 33 bases, framed from base 1.